The 8 T cell receptor beta chains below all came from one sample that was sequenced in a study of cytomegalovirus exposure and HLA in healthy donors. PCR was performed using 60 Vbeta and 13 Jbeta primers. TCRdb's copy holds only in-frame clones and misses some; the assay was immunoSEQ multiplex PCR. The data show about 130,000 clones, roughly 80% seen once. Sequencing was done on a sample of PBMCs. The receptors come from a man younger than 40 in good health and CMV-seropositive.

V usage is TRBV9 and J usage is TRBJ2-7; D call uncertain. CDR3 length equals 15 residues. The germline V and J ends were trimmed by 3 bases and 7 bases, with 20 bases remaining between them. Germline lookup yields CDR1 SGDLS and CDR2 YYNGEE. In DNA, the CDR3 is TGTGCCAGCAGCGCCCATGGAACCGTGGTCGGGGAGCAGTACTTC. Translated: CASSAHGTVVGEQYF.

The chain uses TRBV19 and TRBJ1-1; D may be TRBD1 (6 bases). Germline CDR1 LNHDA, CDR2 SQIVND (reference sequence). CDR3 length: 14 residues. V gave up 8 bases and J gave up 5 bases, with 18 bases separating them. The CDR3 sequence: CASHNRARKTEAFF. DNA of the CDR3: TGTGCCAGTCACAACAGGGCAAGGAAAACTGAAGCTTTCTTT.

The V gene is TRBV30, the J gene TRBJ2-7; 7 bases map to TRBD1. Germline V gives CDR1 GTSNPN, CDR2 SVGIG (reference sequence). CDR3 length equals 12 residues. Germline trimming cut 0 bases from V and 9 bases from J; bases unmatched to any gene: 5. CDR3 nucleotides: TGTGCCTGGAGTGTACACAGGGGTGTGCAGTACTTC. It codes for CAWSVHRGVQYF.

The chain has TRBV9 and TRBJ2-3; the match to TRBD2 covers 12 bases. The CDR3 extends over 17 amino acids. Trimming cost V 4 bases and J 5 bases; bases outside gene matches: 11. Germline CDR1 is SGDLS and CDR2 is YYNGEE. In nucleotides, the CDR3 is TGTGCCAGCAGCATTTCTAGCGGGGGGGCTGTAGGAGATACGCAGTATTTT. Its translation: CASSISSGGAVGDTQYF.

The chain couples TRBV5-1 to TRBJ1-2, with 7 bases aligning to TRBD1. Germline V lookup: CDR1 SGHRS, CDR2 YFSETQ. The CDR3 loop spans 17 amino acids. V trimming: 2 bases; J trimming: 1 base; junction bases outside the gene matches: 11. For the CDR3, the DNA is TGCGCCAGCAGCTTCCGGGACAGCCTAAACCTTAACTATGGCTACACCTTC. Its protein is CASSFRDSLNLNYGYTF. Looking up the rest from reference TRBV5-1 and TRBJ1-2 gives the full variable domain: KAGVTQTPRYLIKTRGQQVTLSCSPISGHRSVSWYQQTPGQGLQFLFEYFSETQRNKGNFPGRFSGRQFSNSRSEMNVSTLELGDSALYLCASSFRDSLNLNYGYTFGSGTRLTVV.

V and J are TRBV19 and TRBJ1-4; 9 bases line up with TRBD1. The length of the CDR3 is 13 residues. V lost 8 bases and J lost 6; bases outside the gene matches: 4. Germline values: CDR1 LNHDA, CDR2 SQIVND (reference sequence). This CDR3 reads CASGDRVDEKLFF. The CDR3 bases are TGTGCCAGTGGGGACAGGGTCGATGAAAAACTGTTTTTT. Together with reference TRBV19 and TRBJ1-4, the CDR3 gives the full variable domain: DGGITQSPKYLFRKEGQNVTLSCEQNLNHDAMYWYRQDPGQGLRLIYYSQIVNDFQKGDIAEGYSVSREKKESFPLTVTSAQKNPTAFYLCASGDRVDEKLFFGSGTQLSVL.

This rearrangement joins TRBV18 to TRBJ1-2; 8 bases map to TRBD1. After removal of 0 bases from V and 4 bases from J, the junction contained 13 bases not matched to a gene. The CDR3 consists of 18 residues. Germline values: CDR1 KGHSH, CDR2 LQKENI. The DNA of the CDR3 is TGTGCCAGCTCACCACCGCCGAGGACAGGGTCTCGGGGCTATGGCTACACCTTC. Protein product: CASSPPPRTGSRGYGYTF.

The CDR3 here is CASSETRTGNGYTF. The CDR3, as DNA: TGTGCCAGCAGTGAAACACGGACAGGGAATGGCTACACCTTC. The chain has TRBV6-4 and TRBJ1-2; 8 bases line up with TRBD1. The J segment lost 6 bases and the V segment lost 3 bases, leaving 6 bases of the junction unmatched. The CDR3 spans 14 residues. Germline-derived CDR1 and CDR2 are MRHNA and SNTAGT.